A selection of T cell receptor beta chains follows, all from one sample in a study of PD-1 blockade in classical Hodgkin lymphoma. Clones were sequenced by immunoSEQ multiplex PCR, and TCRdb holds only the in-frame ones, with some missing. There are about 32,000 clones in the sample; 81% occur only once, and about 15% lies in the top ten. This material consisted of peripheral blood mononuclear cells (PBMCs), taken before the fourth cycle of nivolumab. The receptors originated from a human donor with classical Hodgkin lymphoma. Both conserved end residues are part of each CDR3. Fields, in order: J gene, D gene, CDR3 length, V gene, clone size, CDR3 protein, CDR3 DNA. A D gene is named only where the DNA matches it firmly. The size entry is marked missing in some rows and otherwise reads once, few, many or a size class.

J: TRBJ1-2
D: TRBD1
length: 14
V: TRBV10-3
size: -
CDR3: CAISLTGSNYGYTF
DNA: TGTGCCATCAGTCTGACAGGGTCTAACTATGGCTACACCTTC

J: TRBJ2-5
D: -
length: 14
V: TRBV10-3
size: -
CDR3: CAISLTRAQETQYF
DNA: TGTGCCATCAGCTTGACTAGAGCCCAAGAGACCCAGTACTTC

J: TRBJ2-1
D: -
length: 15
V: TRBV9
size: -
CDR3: CASSVGPAGPHEQFF
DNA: TGTGCCAGCAGCGTAGGCCCAGCGGGTCCGCATGAGCAGTTCTTC

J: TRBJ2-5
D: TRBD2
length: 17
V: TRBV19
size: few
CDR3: CASNKPSEFGGEETQYF
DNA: TGTGCCAGTAACAAACCCTCAGAGTTCGGGGGGGAAGAGACCCAGTACTTC

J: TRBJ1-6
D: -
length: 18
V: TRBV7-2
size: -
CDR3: CASSLGLRSSSYNSPLHF
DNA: TGTGCCAGCAGCTTAGGGCTCAGATCAAGCTCCTATAATTCACCCCTCCACTTT

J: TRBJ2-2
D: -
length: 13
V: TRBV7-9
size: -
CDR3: CASSLVQTGELFF
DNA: TGTGCCAGCAGCTTAGTTCAGACCGGGGAGCTGTTTTTT

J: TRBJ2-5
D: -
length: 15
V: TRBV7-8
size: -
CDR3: CASSLMSGNTETQYF
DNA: TGTGCCAGCAGCTTAATGTCGGGGAATACAGAGACCCAGTACTTC

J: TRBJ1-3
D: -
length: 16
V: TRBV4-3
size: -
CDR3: CASSQDTPRPGNTIYF
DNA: TGCGCCAGCAGCCAAGATACCCCACGGCCTGGAAACACCATATATTTT

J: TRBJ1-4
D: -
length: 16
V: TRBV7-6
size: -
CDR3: CASSLRADKPNEKLFF
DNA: TGTGCCAGCAGCTTAAGGGCGGACAAGCCTAATGAAAAACTGTTTTTT

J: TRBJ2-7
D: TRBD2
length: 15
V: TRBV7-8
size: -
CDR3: CASSTTPGLTYEQYF
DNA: TGTGCCAGCAGCACGACGCCGGGACTAACCTACGAGCAGTACTTC

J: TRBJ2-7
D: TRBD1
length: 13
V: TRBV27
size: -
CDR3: CASSPWTGHEQYF
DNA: TGTGCCAGCAGCCCCTGGACAGGGCACGAGCAGTACTTC

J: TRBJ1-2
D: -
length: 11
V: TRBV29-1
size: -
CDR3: CSAYDSYGYTF
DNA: TGCAGCGCATACGACAGCTATGGCTACACCTTC

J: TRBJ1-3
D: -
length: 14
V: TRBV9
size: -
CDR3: CASSSRSSGNTIYF
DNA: TGTGCCAGCAGCTCCAGGAGCTCTGGAAACACCATATATTTT

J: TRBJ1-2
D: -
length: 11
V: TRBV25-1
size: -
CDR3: CASPENYGYTF
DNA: TGTGCCAGCCCAGAAAACTATGGCTACACCTTC

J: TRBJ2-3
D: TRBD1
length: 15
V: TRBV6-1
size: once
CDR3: CASSEQGASTDTQYF
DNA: TGTGCCAGCAGTGAACAGGGGGCCAGCACAGATACGCAGTATTTT

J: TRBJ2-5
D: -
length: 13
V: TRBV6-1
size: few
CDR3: CASSGRSQETQYF
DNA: TGTGCCAGCAGTGGACGGTCCCAAGAGACCCAGTACTTC

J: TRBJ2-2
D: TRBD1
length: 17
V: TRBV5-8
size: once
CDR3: CASSLSLGQGYTGELFF
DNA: TGTGCCAGCAGCTTGTCATTGGGACAGGGGTACACCGGGGAGCTGTTTTTT

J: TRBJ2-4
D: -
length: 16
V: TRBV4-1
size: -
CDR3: CASSQVVDLAKNIQYF
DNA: TGCGCCAGCAGCCAAGTGGTCGATCTAGCCAAAAACATTCAGTACTTC

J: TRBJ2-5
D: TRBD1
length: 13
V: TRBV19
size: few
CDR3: CASSGTGVETQYF
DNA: TGTGCCAGTAGCGGGACAGGGGTAGAGACCCAGTACTTC

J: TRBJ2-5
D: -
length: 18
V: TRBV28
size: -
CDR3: CASSLLGLGGTYQETQYF
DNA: TGTGCCAGCAGTTTATTGGGCCTGGGCGGAACTTACCAAGAGACCCAGTACTTC

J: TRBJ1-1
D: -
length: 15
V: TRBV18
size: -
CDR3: CASSNRGALNTEAFF
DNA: TGTGCCAGCTCCAACCGGGGCGCACTGAACACTGAAGCTTTCTTT

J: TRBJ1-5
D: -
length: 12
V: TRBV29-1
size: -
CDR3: CSVRQGNQPQHF
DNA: TGCAGCGTCCGACAGGGCAATCAGCCCCAGCATTTT

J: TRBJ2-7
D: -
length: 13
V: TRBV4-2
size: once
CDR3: CASSQGSSYEQYF
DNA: TGTGCCAGCAGCCAAGGAAGCTCCTACGAGCAGTACTTC

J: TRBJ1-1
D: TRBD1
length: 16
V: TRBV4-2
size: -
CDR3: CASSQGTGVRGTEAFF
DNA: TGTGCCAGCAGCCAAGGGACAGGGGTACGTGGCACTGAAGCTTTCTTT

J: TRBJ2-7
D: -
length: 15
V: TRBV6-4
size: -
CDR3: CASSPGPTSGYEQYF
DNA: TGTGCCAGCAGTCCCGGCCCCACCTCGGGCTACGAGCAGTACTTC

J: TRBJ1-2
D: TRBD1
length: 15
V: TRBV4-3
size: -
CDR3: CASSQGNDRGYGYTF
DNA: TGCGCCAGCAGCCAAGGGAACGACAGGGGCTATGGCTACACCTTC

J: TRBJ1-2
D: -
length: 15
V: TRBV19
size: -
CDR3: CASSRDWRGGYGYTF
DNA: TGTGCCAGTAGTAGGGACTGGAGGGGAGGCTATGGCTACACCTTC